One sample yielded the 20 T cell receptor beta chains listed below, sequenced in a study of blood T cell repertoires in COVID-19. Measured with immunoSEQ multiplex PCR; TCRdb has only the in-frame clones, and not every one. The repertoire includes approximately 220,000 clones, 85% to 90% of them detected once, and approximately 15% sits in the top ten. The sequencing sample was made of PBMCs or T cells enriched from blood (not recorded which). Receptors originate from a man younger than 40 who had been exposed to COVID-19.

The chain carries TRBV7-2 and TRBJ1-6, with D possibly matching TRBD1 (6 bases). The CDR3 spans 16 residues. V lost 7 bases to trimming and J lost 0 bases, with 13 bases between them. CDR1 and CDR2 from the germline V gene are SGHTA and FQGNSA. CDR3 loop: CASKGQSSSYNSPLHF. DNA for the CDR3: TGTGCCAGCAAAGGACAGTCAAGCTCCTATAATTCACCCCTCCACTTT.

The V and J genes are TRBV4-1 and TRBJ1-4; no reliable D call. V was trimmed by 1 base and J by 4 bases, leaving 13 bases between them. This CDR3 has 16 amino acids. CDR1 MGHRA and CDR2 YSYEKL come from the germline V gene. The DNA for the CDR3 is TGCGCCAGCAGCCAAGCTGAGAGAGAGATTAATGAAAAACTGTTTTTT. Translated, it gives CASSQAEREINEKLFF.

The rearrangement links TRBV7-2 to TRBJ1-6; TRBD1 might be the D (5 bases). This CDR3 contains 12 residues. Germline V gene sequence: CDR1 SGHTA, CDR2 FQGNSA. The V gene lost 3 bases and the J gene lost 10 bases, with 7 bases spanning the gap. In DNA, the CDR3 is TGTGCCAGCAGCTTGTCAGGGTCACCCCTCCACTTT. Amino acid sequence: CASSLSGSPLHF. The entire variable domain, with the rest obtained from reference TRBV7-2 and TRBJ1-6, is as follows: GAGVSQSPSNKVTEKGKDVELRCDPISGHTALYWYRQSLGQGLEFLIYFQGNSAPDKSGLPSDRFSAERTGGSVSTLTIQRTQQEDSAVYLCASSLSGSPLHFGNGTRLTVT.

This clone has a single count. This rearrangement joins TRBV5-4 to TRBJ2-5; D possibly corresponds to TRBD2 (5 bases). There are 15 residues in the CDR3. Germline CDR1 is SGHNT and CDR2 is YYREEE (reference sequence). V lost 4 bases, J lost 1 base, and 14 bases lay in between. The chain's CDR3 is CASSGGGLLQETQYF. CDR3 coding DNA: TGTGCCAGCAGCGGAGGAGGACTGCTCCAAGAGACCCAGTACTTC.

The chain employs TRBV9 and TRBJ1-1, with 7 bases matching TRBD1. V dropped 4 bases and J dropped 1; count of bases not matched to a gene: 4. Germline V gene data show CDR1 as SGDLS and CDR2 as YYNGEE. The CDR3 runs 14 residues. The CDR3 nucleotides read TGTGCCAGCAGCCCCAGGACAGGGAACACTGAAGCTTTCTTT. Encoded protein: CASSPRTGNTEAFF.

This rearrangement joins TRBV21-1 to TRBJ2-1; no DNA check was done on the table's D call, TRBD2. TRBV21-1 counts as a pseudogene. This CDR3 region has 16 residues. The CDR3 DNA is TGTGCCAGCAGCAAAATTAGCGGGGGGCCCTACAATGAGCAGTTCTTC. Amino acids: CASSKISGGPYNEQFF.

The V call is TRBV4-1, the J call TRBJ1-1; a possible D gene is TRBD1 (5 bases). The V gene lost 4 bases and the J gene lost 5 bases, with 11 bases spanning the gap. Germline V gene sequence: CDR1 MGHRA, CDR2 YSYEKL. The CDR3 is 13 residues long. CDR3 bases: TGCGCCAGCAGCCCCAGGGCTACAACTGAAGCTTTCTTT. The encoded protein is CASSPRATTEAFF.

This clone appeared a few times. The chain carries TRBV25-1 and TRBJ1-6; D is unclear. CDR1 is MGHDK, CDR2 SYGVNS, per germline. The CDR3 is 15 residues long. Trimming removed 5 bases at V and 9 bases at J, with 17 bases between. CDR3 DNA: TGTGCCAGCAGTCGGGATTCACGTTGGGGTTCACCCCTCCACTTT. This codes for CASSRDSRWGSPLHF.

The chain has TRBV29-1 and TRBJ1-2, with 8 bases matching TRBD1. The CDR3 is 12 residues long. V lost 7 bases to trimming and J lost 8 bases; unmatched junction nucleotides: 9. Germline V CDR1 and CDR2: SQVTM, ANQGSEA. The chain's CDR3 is CSAKTGVRGYTF. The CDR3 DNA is TGCAGCGCCAAGACAGGGGTTAGAGGCTACACCTTC. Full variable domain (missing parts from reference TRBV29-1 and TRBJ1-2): SAVISQKPSRDICQRGTSLTIQCQVDSQVTMMFWYRQQPGQSLTLIATANQGSEATYESGFVIDKFPISRPNLTFSTLTVSNMSPEDSSIYLCSAKTGVRGYTFGSGTRLTVV.

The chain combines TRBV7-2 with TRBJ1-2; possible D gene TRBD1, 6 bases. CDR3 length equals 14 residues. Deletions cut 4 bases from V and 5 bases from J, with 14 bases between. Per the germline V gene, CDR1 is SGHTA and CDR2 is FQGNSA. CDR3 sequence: CASSSYRVQYGYTF. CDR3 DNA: TGTGCCAGCAGCTCCTACAGGGTACAGTATGGCTACACCTTC.

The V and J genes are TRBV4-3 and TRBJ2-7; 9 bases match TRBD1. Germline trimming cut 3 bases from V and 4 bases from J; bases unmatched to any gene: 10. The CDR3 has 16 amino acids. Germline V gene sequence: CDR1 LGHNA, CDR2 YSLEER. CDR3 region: CASSQGTGNSLYEQYF. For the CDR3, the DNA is TGCGCCAGCAGCCAGGGGACAGGGAATTCCCTTTACGAGCAGTACTTC.

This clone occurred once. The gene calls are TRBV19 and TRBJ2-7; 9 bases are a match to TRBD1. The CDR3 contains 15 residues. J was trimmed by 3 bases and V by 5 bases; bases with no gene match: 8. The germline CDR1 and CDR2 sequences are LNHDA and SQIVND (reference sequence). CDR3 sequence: CASSRGQGFFYEQYF. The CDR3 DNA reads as TGTGCCAGTAGTCGGGGACAGGGTTTTTTCTACGAGCAGTACTTC.

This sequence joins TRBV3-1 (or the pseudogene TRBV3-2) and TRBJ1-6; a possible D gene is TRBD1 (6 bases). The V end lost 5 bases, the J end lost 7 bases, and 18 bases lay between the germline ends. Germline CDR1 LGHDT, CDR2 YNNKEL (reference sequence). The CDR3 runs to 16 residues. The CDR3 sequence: CASSYPRGGSNSPLHF. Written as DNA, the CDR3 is TGTGCCAGCAGCTACCCTCGGGGGGGCAGCAATTCACCCCTCCACTTT.

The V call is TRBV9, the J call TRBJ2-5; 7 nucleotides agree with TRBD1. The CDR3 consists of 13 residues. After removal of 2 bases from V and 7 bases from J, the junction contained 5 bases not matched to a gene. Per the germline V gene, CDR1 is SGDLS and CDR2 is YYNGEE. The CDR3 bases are TGTGCCAGCAGCGTGGGGACAGTAGGGACCCAGTACTTC. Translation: CASSVGTVGTQYF.

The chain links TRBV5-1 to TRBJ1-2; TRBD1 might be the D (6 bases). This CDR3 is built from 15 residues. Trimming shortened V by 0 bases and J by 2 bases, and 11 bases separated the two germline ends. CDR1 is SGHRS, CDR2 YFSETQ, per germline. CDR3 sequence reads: CASSLVFGQNYGYTF. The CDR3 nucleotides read TGCGCCAGCAGCTTGGTGTTTGGACAGAACTATGGCTACACCTTC.

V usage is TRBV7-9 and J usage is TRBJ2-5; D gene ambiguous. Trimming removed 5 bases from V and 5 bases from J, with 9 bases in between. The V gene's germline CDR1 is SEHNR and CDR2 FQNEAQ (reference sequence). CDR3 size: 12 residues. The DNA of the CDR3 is TGTGCCAGCAGCCAAGCTGCGGAGACCCAGTACTTC. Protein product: CASSQAAETQYF.

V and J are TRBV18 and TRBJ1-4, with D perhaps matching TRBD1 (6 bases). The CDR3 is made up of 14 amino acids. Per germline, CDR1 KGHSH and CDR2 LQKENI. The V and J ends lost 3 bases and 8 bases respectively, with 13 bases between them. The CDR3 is CASSPTGYREKLFF. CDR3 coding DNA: TGTGCCAGCTCACCTACAGGGTATCGCGAAAAACTGTTTTTT. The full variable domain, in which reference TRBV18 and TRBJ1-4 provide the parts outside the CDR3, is NAGVMQNPRHLVRRRGQEARLRCSPMKGHSHVYWYRQLPEEGLKFMVYLQKENIIDESGMPKERFSAEFPKEGPSILRIQQVVRGDSAAYFCASSPTGYREKLFFGSGTQLSVL.

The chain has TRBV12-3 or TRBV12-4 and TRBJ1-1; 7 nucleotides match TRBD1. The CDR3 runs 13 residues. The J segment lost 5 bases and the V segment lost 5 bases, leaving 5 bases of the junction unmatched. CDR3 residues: CASSTTGYTEAFF. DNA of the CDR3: TGTGCCAGCAGTACGACAGGGTATACTGAAGCTTTCTTT.

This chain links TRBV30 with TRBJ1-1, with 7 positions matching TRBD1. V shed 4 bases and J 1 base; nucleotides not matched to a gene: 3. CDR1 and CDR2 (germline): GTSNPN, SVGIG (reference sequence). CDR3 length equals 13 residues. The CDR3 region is CAWMGQPNTEAFF. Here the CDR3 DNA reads TGTGCCTGGATGGGACAGCCGAACACTGAAGCTTTCTTT.

The CDR3 loop is CASSSERGASYNEQFF. In nucleotides, the CDR3 is TGTGCCAGCAGCTCTGAACGGGGGGCCTCCTACAATGAGCAGTTCTTC. This chain joins TRBV7-9 and TRBJ2-1; D is perhaps TRBD2 (7 bases). The CDR3 spans 16 residues. Germline assignment: CDR1 SEHNR and CDR2 FQNEAQ (reference sequence). V was clipped by 4 bases and J by 0 bases, with 13 bases between them. The entire variable domain, with the rest obtained from reference TRBV7-9 and TRBJ2-1, is as follows: DTGVSQNPRHKITKRGQNVTFRCDPISEHNRLYWYRQTLGQGPEFLTYFQNEAQLEKSRLLSDRFSAERPKGSFSTLEIQRTEQGDSAMYLCASSSERGASYNEQFFGPGTRLTVL.